The source of this TCR beta chain is a study of shared clonotypes between healthy human individuals. Study overall: The study used three CD4 naive, three CD4 memory, two CD8 naive and one CD8 memory plate per donor. Points from the study as a whole: In contrast to clonotypes shared by all four donors, non-shared clonotypes had lower generation probabilities.

Trimming left V 0 bases short and J 5 bases short, with 19 bases between. The CDR3 extends over 17 amino acids. CDR1 and CDR2 (germline): ENHRY, SYGVKD. Some clones are missing from TCRdb's copy, which holds only in-frame ones; the method was immunoSEQ multiplex PCR. The sample records about 2 million clones, roughly 94% being singletons. As regards this clone: Its antigen is as yet unknown.

CD45RO-negative, CCR7-selected cells formed the naive CD8 fraction, which excluded terminally differentiated effector memory CD45RA+ cells. This receptor was obtained from a man younger than 35 in good health. Sample: naive CD8+ T cells sorted from blood. The chain joins TRBV10-3 to TRBJ1-1, with D perhaps matching TRBD1 (5 bases). CDR3 residues: CAISESTQGDIGTEAFF. The CDR3 bases are TGTGCCATCAGTGAGTCGACTCAGGGCGACATTGGGACTGAAGCTTTCTTT.